This is a list of T cell receptor beta chains from one sample in a study of blood T cell repertoires in COVID-19. The data were produced by immunoSEQ multiplex PCR, yet TCRdb's version contains in-frame clones alone and is incomplete. The sample carries 65,000 to 85,000 clones, about nine tenths recorded once. Sequenced: peripheral blood. The origin of the receptors is a human donor in a cohort sampled during active COVID-19. CDR3s include the opening cysteine and the closing phenylalanine or tryptophan. D genes are given only for firm matches. Some rows mark clone size as missing; the rest say once, few, many or name a class of expanded clone.

TRBD1	TRBJ2-7	TRBV7-9	few	CASSHATGGNLGEQYF	TGTGCCAGCAGCCATGCAACAGGGGGGAATCTTGGCGAGCAGTACTTC
TRBD2	TRBJ2-1	TRBV19	NA	CASSIDLVAGTYNEQFF	TGTGCCAGTAGTATAGATCTAGTAGCGGGGACCTACAATGAGCAGTTCTTC
TRBD1	TRBJ2-2	TRBV7-2	NA	CASSLATRGPGELFF	TGTGCCAGCAGCTTAGCGACCAGGGGGCCCGGGGAGCTGTTTTTT
NA	TRBJ2-1	TRBV20-1	NA	CSASMLNRLNNEQFF	TGCAGTGCTAGTATGCTTAACCGCCTAAACAATGAGCAGTTCTTC
NA	TRBJ1-2	TRBV6-5	NA	CASSYSVAGSHYGYTF	TGTGCCAGCAGTTACAGTGTGGCGGGAAGCCACTATGGCTACACCTTC
NA	TRBJ1-4	TRBV5-4	NA	CASSLGALGGRSEKLFF	TGTGCCAGCAGCTTGGGCGCCCTGGGGGGGCGTAGTGAAAAACTGTTTTTT
NA	TRBJ2-3	TRBV7-2	NA	CASSLDGGRADTQYF	TGTGCCAGCAGCTTAGACGGGGGAAGGGCAGATACGCAGTATTTT
TRBD1	TRBJ2-7	TRBV5-4	NA	CASSSQDRDHEQYF	TGTGCCAGCAGCTCACAAGACAGGGACCACGAGCAGTACTTC
TRBD1	TRBJ1-5	TRBV6-2/TRBV6-3	few	CASSSPRNRGGRGNQPQHF	TGTGCCAGCAGTTCCCCACGGAACAGGGGAGGTAGGGGCAATCAGCCCCAGCATTTT
TRBD2	TRBJ2-7	TRBV12-3/TRBV12-4	NA	CASRPSGTYEQYF	TGTGCCAGCAGACCTAGCGGTACTTACGAGCAGTACTTC
NA	TRBJ1-1	TRBV12-3/TRBV12-4	NA	CASSLGVTTEAFF	TGTGCCAGCAGCCTAGGGGTTACGACTGAAGCTTTCTTT
NA	TRBJ1-5	TRBV24-1	NA	CASSAGSGINQPQHF	TGTGCCTCTTCAGCGGGGTCGGGGATCAATCAGCCCCAGCATTTT
TRBD1	TRBJ2-7	TRBV4-1	NA	CASSQDIRDRAVYF	TGCGCCAGCAGCCAAGATATCCGAGACAGGGCGGTGTACTTC
NA	TRBJ1-2	TRBV18	NA	CASSLKEGSGYTF	TGTGCCAGCTCACTAAAGGAGGGGTCGGGCTACACCTTC
NA	TRBJ2-2	TRBV28	NA	CASSPGTPGTGELFF	TGTGCCAGCAGCCCCGGGACACCTGGCACCGGGGAGCTGTTTTTT
TRBD2	TRBJ2-1	TRBV7-8	once	CASSDGLAGSYEQFF	TGTGCCAGCAGCGACGGACTAGCGGGGAGCTATGAGCAGTTCTTC